This entry lists 14 T cell receptor beta chains sequenced from one sample in a study of T cells in Graves' hyperthyroidism and ophthalmopathy. Researchers amplified the TCR beta CDR3 regions from RNA transcripts. Initially, a first-round RT-PCR of the TCR CDR3 employed the HTBI primer set. TCRdb analysed the multiplex PCR reads with MiXCR anew, one entry per CDR3 protein. This table holds about 350,000 distinct CDR3 sequences, about 15% found once. Sequencing was carried out using blood. Receptor source: a woman aged 30 to 39 with Graves' hyperthyroidism.

This clonotype was observed many times. V is TRBV11-2 and J is TRBJ1-2; D remains ambiguous. This CDR3 has 13 residues. The ends were cut back, 5 bases at V and 8 bases at J, with 15 bases in the middle. CDR1 and CDR2 from the germline V gene are SGHAT and FQNNGV. The CDR3 DNA reads as TGTGCCAGCAGCCCACAGCCCCGAGGAGGCTACACCTTC. Residues: CASSPQPRGGYTF.

The chain couples TRBV3-1 to TRBJ2-3; D uncertain. Looked up from germline, CDR1 is LGHDT and CDR2 is YNNKEL (reference sequence). V lost 0 bases to trimming and J lost 1 base, with 17 bases between them. The CDR3 sequence is 18 residues long. The CDR3 region is CASSQEPIIRARTDTQYF. CDR3 nucleotide sequence: TGTGCCAGCAGCCAAGAGCCCATCATACGGGCCCGCACAGATACGCAGTATTTT.

There are a few counts of this clonotype. The V and J genes are TRBV2 and TRBJ1-4; D is unclear. CDR3 length: 11 amino acids. Looked up from germline, CDR1 is SNHLY and CDR2 is FYNNEI. Trimming stripped 3 bases from V and 8 bases from J, with 4 bases between. The CDR3 region has the DNA TGTGCCAGCAGTGATTTCGAAAAACTGTTTTTT. This translates into CASSDFEKLFF.

The chain links TRBV2 to TRBJ2-1, with D maybe TRBD1 (5 bases). The CDR3 runs 12 residues. The V end lost 7 bases, the J end lost 8 bases, and 12 bases lay between the germline ends. CDR1 SNHLY and CDR2 FYNNEI come from the germline V gene. CDR3 DNA: TGTGCCAGCAAAGGGGTCGTAGATGAGCAGTTCTTC. Translation gives CASKGVVDEQFF.

This clonotype was recorded at least ten times. The V gene is TRBV11-2, the J gene TRBJ1-2, with D perhaps matching TRBD1 (6 bases). Germline V gene lookup returns CDR1 SGHAT and CDR2 FQNNGV. Trimming took 0 bases from V and 3 from J, leaving 14 bases between them. This CDR3 contains 16 residues. In DNA, the CDR3 is TGTGCCAGCAGCTTAGATCCCCGACAGGAGCACTATGGCTACACCTTC. Residues: CASSLDPRQEHYGYTF.

This clonotype has more than one count but fewer than ten. The rearrangement joins TRBV2 to TRBJ2-1, with TRBD2 matching 9 bases. In germline, CDR1 is SNHLY, CDR2 FYNNEI. The V gene end was trimmed by 5 bases and the J gene end by 15 bases; junction bases not matched to a gene: 11. This CDR3 has 13 residues. Here the CDR3 DNA reads TGTGCCAGCAGTCAGTATCTAGCGGGAACTGGGTTCTTC. Residues: CASSQYLAGTGFF.

The table lists this clonotype with many counts. The chain recombines TRBV29-1 with TRBJ1-1; perhaps TRBD1 as D (5 bases). CDR1 and CDR2 (germline): SQVTM, ANQGSEA. The CDR3 consists of 13 residues. The germline V and J ends were trimmed by 7 bases and 4 bases, with 16 bases remaining between them. The CDR3 DNA follows: TGCAGCGCGGGGGGGGGTTGGGGCACTGAAGCTTTCTTT. Protein sequence: CSAGGGWGTEAFF.

A few counts support this clonotype. Since a much larger clone is just one base distant, this may be a read error. The chain has TRBV12-5 and TRBJ2-1; 7 bases match TRBD1. The CDR3 runs 17 residues. With V trimmed by 1 base and J by 2 bases, 8 bases remained unmatched. Germline V gene data show CDR1 as LGHNT and CDR2 as FRNRAP. The CDR3 DNA sequence: TGTGCTAGTGGTTTGGAGCGGACAGGTAGCCCCTACAATGAGCAGTTCTTC. Translated, it gives CASGLERTGSPYNEQFF.

The CDR3 bases are TGCGCCAGCAGCCATGGTAGATCGGTCACCGGGGAGCTGTTTTTT. Translated, it gives CASSHGRSVTGELFF. This chain joins TRBV5-1 and TRBJ2-2; D unresolved. Deletions cut 4 bases from V and 4 bases from J, with 14 bases between. Per germline, CDR1 SGHRS and CDR2 YFSETQ. The CDR3 length is 15 residues.

This clonotype appeared a few times. This chain links TRBV29-1 with TRBJ1-1; no firm D call. The CDR3 contains 11 residues. Trimming cost V 5 bases and J 7 bases, with 11 bases left between them. Per the germline V gene, CDR1 is SQVTM and CDR2 is ANQGSEA. The CDR3 DNA sequence: TGCAGCGTTAGGTCAGGTAGTGAAGCTTTCTTT. Protein product: CSVRSGSEAFF.

The chain joins TRBV7-9 to TRBJ2-5; no clear D gene. Germline CDR1 reads SEHNR; CDR2 reads FQNEAQ (reference sequence). CDR3 length: 14 amino acids. Trimming removed 5 bases from V and 2 bases from J, with 12 bases in between. The CDR3 loop reads CASSPDRPQETQYF. The CDR3 DNA sequence: TGTGCCAGCAGCCCGGACCGTCCTCAAGAGACCCAGTACTTC.

This chain links TRBV20-1 with TRBJ2-1; 10 bases are shared with TRBD2. The CDR3 sequence is 14 residues long. The J segment lost 6 bases and the V segment lost 6 bases, leaving 8 bases of the junction unmatched. Germline V gene lookup returns CDR1 DFQATT and CDR2 SNEGSKA (reference sequence). CDR3 DNA sequence: TGCAGTGCAGTAGTAGCGGGAGGAATCAATGAGCAGTTCTTC. Amino acid sequence: CSAVVAGGINEQFF.

This clonotype was observed many times. V gene TRBV28 combines with J gene TRBJ2-1, with a weak D call TRBD2 (5 bases). The V end was cut by 2 bases, the J end by 3 bases, with 8 bases between. In germline, CDR1 is MDHEN, CDR2 SYDVKM. The CDR3 extends over 14 amino acids. The CDR3 reads CASSLRRGYNEQFF. CDR3 nucleotides: TGTGCCAGCAGTTTACGACGGGGCTACAATGAGCAGTTCTTC. Full variable domain (missing parts from reference TRBV28 and TRBJ2-1): DVKVTQSSRYLVKRTGEKVFLECVQDMDHENMFWYRQDPGLGLRLIYFSYDVKMKEKGDIPEGYSVSREKKERFSLILESASTNQTSMYLCASSLRRGYNEQFFGPGTRLTVL.

This clonotype was seen at least ten times. The genes are TRBV2 and TRBJ2-3; D may match TRBD1 or TRBD2 (5 bases each). V was trimmed by 6 bases and J by 3 bases, leaving 10 bases between them. The CDR3 length is 13 residues. Germline assignment: CDR1 SNHLY and CDR2 FYNNEI. CDR3 region: CASRRGKTDTQYF. CDR3 in DNA: TGTGCCAGCAGGAGGGGTAAAACAGATACGCAGTATTTT.